This T cell receptor (beta chain) was sequenced during a study of blood T cell repertoires in COVID-19. Overall study: Nucleic acid was either cDNA or gDNA, and it came from T cells, B-cell-depleted T cells, or PBMCs.

Some clones are missing from TCRdb's copy, which holds only in-frame ones; the method was immunoSEQ multiplex PCR. In the table there are 110,000 to 150,000 clones, around 80% of which are singletons. Participant ages covered roughly 18 to 89 years across about two dozen US areas. Exposed study participants had met a COVID-19 case within 2 weeks before entry. Sequenced material: PBMCs or T cells enriched from blood (not recorded which). This TCR was recovered from a woman aged 18-29 years who had been exposed to COVID-19.

The CDR3 is CASSIQQGVGANVLTF. The CDR3 DNA reads TGTGCCAGTAGTATACAACAGGGGGTGGGGGCCAACGTCCTGACTTTC. This rearrangement joins TRBV19 to TRBJ2-6, with 8 bases that match TRBD1. Trimming took 2 bases from V and 4 from J; bases not matched to a gene: 4. There are 16 residues in the CDR3. Per germline, CDR1 LNHDA and CDR2 SQIVND (reference sequence).